The clone carrying this T cell receptor beta chain has a count of ten or more. The antigen remains unidentified. Trimming removed 1 base from V and 4 bases from J, with 14 bases in between. This CDR3 comprises 17 residues. The germline CDR1 and CDR2 sequences are SGHAT and FQNNGV. TCRdb recomputed calls from the multiplex PCR reads with MiXCR, one row per CDR3 protein. This table has about 21,000 distinct CDR3 sequences, less than 35% appearing once. The sample originates from a study of breast tumors, draining lymph nodes, adjacent tissues. The study's findings and limits: Tumor and nontumor repertoires were significantly more similar in luminal-like than in basal-like breast cancer. Findings are consistent with lymph node origin and intratumoral expansion of most tumor T cells. That most tumor T cells come from lymph nodes remained unproven. Tumors had less TCR diversity than lymph nodes, more than nontumor tissue.

The chain recombines TRBV11-2 with TRBJ2-6, with D perhaps assigned TRBD1 or TRBD2 (7 bases each). The receptor's source is a female donor with breast cancer. Some clones in this sample may be carry-over from other donors' samples. The sequenced sample consisted of breast tumor tissue. CDR3 loop: CASSLGQGGAGANVLTF. CDR3 nucleotide sequence: TGTGCCAGCAGCTTAGGCCAGGGGGGGGCAGGGGCCAACGTCCTGACTTTC.